Following are 2 T cell receptor beta chains from one sample sequenced in a study of blood T cells in healthy people across ages. Through a sample-barcoded 5' primer and a J-beta primer mix, a second PCR was run for 7 to 11 cycles. TCRdb re-called the 5' RACE reads through MiXCR, storing one row per CDR3 protein. This sample has around 1,800,000 distinct CDR3 sequences, with 35% to 50% found just once. The sample comprised blood. The receptors come from a human donor in good health.

The chain employs TRBV20-1 and TRBJ2-4; tentatively, D is TRBD2 (6 bases). The DNA matches TRBJ2-7 better at its end, which makes the J call doubtful. Germline V gives CDR1 DFQATT, CDR2 SNEGSKA (reference sequence). The CDR3 sequence is 13 residues long. The CDR3 is CSGGAGGENEQYF. The CDR3 nucleotides are TGCAGTGGAGGCGCTGGAGGGGAGAACGAGCAGTACTTC.

This sequence joins TRBV5-1 and TRBJ2-5, with D perhaps TRBD1 (6 bases). CDR1 is SGHRS and CDR2 is YFSETQ in the germline V gene. Deletions cut 3 bases from V and 5 bases from J, with 14 bases between. The CDR3 sequence is 14 residues long. In DNA form, the CDR3 reads TGCGCCAGCAGCTGGGGGACACTGAGGGAGACCCAGTACTTC. Encoded protein: CASSWGTLRETQYF. Based on the CDR3 plus reference TRBV5-1 and TRBJ2-5, the full variable domain is KAGVTQTPRYLIKTRGQQVTLSCSPISGHRSVSWYQQTPGQGLQFLFEYFSETQRNKGNFPGRFSGRQFSNSRSEMNVSTLELGDSALYLCASSWGTLRETQYFGPGTRLLVL.